One sample yielded the 7 T cell receptor beta chains listed below, sequenced in a study of blood T cells in healthy people across ages (dated by TCRdb to between 2014 and 2017). Library generation was performed with 5' RACE. For sequencing, an Illumina HiSeq 2500 was employed. The second PCR ran for about 7 to 11 cycles and used a J-beta primer mix along with a sample-barcoded 5' primer. The public reads were reprocessed in TCRdb via fastp at Q25 and MiXCR, keeping in-frame beta chains. For every CDR3 protein sequence, its rows merge into one entry that carries the most common genes and DNA. The table for this sample lists some 940,000 distinct CDR3 sequences; just under 30% of them were counted only once. The ten largest clonotypes hold 10% of the sample. The same data also went into a second study, on T cells of mothers and their children.

The sequencing sample was made of blood. The receptor set was obtained from a woman aged 40 to 49 in good health.

In its sample, this clonotype was seen many times. The chain recombines TRBV7-2 with TRBJ2-7; D possibly corresponds to TRBD2 (6 bases). This CDR3 is 15 amino acids long. Trimming pared 0 bases from V and 0 bases from J, leaving 9 bases between. The germline CDR1 and CDR2 sequences are SGHTA and FQGNSA. The CDR3, as DNA: TGTGCCAGCAGCTTAGCGGACTACCACTCCTACGAGCAGTACTTC. Amino acid sequence: CASSLADYHSYEQYF.

The chain links TRBV7-2 to TRBJ1-1, with 8 bases aligning to TRBD1. This CDR3 is built from 12 residues. The V gene end was trimmed by 5 bases and the J gene end by 10 bases; junction bases not matched to a gene: 6. Germline CDR1 is SGHTA and CDR2 is FQGNSA. The CDR3 reads CASSARTGSAFF. CDR3 bases: TGTGCCAGCAGCGCAAGGACAGGGTCAGCTTTCTTT. The variable domain in full, completed from reference TRBV7-2 and TRBJ1-1, reads GAGVSQSPSNKVTEKGKDVELRCDPISGHTALYWYRQSLGQGLEFLIYFQGNSAPDKSGLPSDRFSAERTGGSVSTLTIQRTQQEDSAVYLCASSARTGSAFFGQGTRLTVV.

The chain carries TRBV6-8 and TRBJ1-5; no clear D. V was shortened by 4 bases and J by 0 bases, with 16 bases between the two germline ends. CDR1 and CDR2 from the germline V gene are MNHGY and SAAAGT. The CDR3 sequence is 17 residues long. The CDR3 DNA sequence: TGTGCCAGCAGTTCGAACAGACTTACTCATAGCAATCAGCCCCAGCATTTT. Translated: CASSSNRLTHSNQPQHF.

In its sample, this clonotype was seen a few times. The chain couples TRBV4-1 to TRBJ1-5; the D gene is possibly TRBD1 (6 bases). Germline assignment: CDR1 MGHRA and CDR2 YSYEKL. CDR3 size: 15 residues. V lost 0 bases and J lost 5, with 11 bases in between. The CDR3: CASSQEWGRDQPQHF. The CDR3 DNA reads as TGCGCCAGCAGCCAAGAATGGGGGCGGGATCAGCCCCAGCATTTT.

This clonotype was observed a few times. The CDR3 DNA follows: TGCAGTGCTTGGGGACTAGCGGGGGGGTACGAGCAGTACTTC. Translating gives CSAWGLAGGYEQYF. The chain carries TRBV20-1 and TRBJ2-7, with 16 bases that match TRBD2. The germline V gene encodes CDR1 DFQATT and CDR2 SNEGSKA (reference sequence). V dropped 5 bases and J dropped 4; count of bases not matched to a gene: 2. CDR3 length: 14 amino acids.

This clonotype showed up just a few times. The chain is built from TRBV4-1 and TRBJ1-4; TRBD1 matches 7 bases. Trimming at V came to 2 bases and at J to 11 bases, leaving 11 bases not matched to a gene. CDR3 size: 15 residues. The V gene's germline CDR1 is MGHRA and CDR2 YSYEKL. The CDR3 is CASSQPHRQGWKLFF. The CDR3 nucleotides are TGCGCCAGCAGCCAACCCCACAGACAGGGCTGGAAACTGTTTTTT.

The table lists this clonotype with many counts. The V call is TRBV4-2, the J call TRBJ2-1, with TRBD2 identical over 8 bases. Germline assignment: CDR1 LGHNA and CDR2 YNFKEQ. Trimming cost V 0 bases and J 7 bases; bases outside gene matches: 5. CDR3 length equals 15 residues. CDR3 nucleotide sequence: TGTGCCAGCAGCCAAGAGGCTGCGGGGGGAAATGAGCAGTTCTTC. The encoded protein is CASSQEAAGGNEQFF.